This T cell receptor beta chain was captured in a study of cytomegalovirus exposure and HLA in healthy donors. PCR was performed using 60 Vbeta and 13 Jbeta primers. This table comes from immunoSEQ multiplex PCR, and its TCRdb copy is limited to in-frame clones, with some not included. This sample has around 30,000 clones, with about 86% found just once. A note on this clone: Its cognate antigen is unknown.

The germline V gene has CDR1 MNHEY and CDR2 SVGAGI. Trimming shortened V by 5 bases and J by 3 bases, and 11 bases separated the two germline ends. The CDR3 is made up of 13 amino acids. The study's findings and limits: The study recorded 164 TCR beta chains that were cytomegalovirus-associated. TCR beta sequences numbering around 15,000 were associated with HLA alleles at 0.05 false discovery rate in a later analysis. Several of the most significant clusters appeared, in a later analysis, to be linked to common viral pathogens. When analyzed later, the rates of TCR association showed variation by HLA locus, with DRB1 the most and HLA-C the fewest.

The sequenced sample was PBMCs. The chain is built from TRBV6-5 and TRBJ2-7; TRBD2 might be the D (5 bases). This TCR was recovered from a boy aged 10-17 years in good health and CMV-seronegative. CDR3: CASSRNGVYEQYF. In nucleotides, the CDR3 is TGTGCCAGCAGTCGGAACGGGGTCTACGAGCAGTACTTC.